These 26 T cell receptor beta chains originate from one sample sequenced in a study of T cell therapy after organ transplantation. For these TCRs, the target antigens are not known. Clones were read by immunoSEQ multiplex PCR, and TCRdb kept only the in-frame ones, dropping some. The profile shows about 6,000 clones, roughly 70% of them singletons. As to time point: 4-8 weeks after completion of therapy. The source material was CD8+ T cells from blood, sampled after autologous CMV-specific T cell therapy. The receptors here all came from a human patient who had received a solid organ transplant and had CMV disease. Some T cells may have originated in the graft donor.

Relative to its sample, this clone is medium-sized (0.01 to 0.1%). CDR3 residues: CASSRRQGGYQETQYF. CDR3 sequence (DNA): TGTGCCAGCAGTCGAAGACAGGGGGGGTACCAAGAGACCCAGTACTTC. The chain carries TRBV27 and TRBJ2-5; 9 nucleotides line up with TRBD1. Germline V CDR1 and CDR2: MNHEY, SMNVEV (reference sequence). J was trimmed by 0 bases and V by 5 bases; bases with no gene match: 7. This CDR3 is 16 amino acids long.

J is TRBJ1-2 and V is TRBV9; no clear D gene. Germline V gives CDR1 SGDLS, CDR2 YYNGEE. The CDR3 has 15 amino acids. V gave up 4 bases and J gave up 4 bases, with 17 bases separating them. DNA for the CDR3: TGTGCCAGCAGCTCCCCCACGGCGGAAATCTATGGCTACACCTTC. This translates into CASSSPTAEIYGYTF.

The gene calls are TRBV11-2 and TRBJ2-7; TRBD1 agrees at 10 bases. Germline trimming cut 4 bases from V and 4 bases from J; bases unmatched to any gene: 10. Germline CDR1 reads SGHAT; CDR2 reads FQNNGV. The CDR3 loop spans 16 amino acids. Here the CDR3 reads CASSSREGQGKYEQYF. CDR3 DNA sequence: TGTGCCAGCAGCTCCCGGGAGGGACAGGGGAAGTACGAGCAGTACTTC.

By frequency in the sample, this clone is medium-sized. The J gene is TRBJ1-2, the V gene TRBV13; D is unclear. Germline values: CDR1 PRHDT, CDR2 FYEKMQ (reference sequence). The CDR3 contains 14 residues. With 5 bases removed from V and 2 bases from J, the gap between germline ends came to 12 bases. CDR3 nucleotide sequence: TGTGCCAGCAGCCCATACAATACAAACTATGGCTACACCTTC. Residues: CASSPYNTNYGYTF.

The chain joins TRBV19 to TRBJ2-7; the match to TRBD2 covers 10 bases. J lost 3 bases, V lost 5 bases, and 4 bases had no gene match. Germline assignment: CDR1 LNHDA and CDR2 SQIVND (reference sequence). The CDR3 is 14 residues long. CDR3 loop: CASSLGLADYEQYF. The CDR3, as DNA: TGTGCCAGTAGTCTCGGACTAGCGGACTACGAGCAGTACTTC.

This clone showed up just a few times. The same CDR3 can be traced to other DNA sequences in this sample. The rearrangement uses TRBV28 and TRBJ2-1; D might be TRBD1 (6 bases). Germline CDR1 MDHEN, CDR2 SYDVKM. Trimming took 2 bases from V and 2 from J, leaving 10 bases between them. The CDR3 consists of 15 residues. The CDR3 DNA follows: TGTGCCAGCAGTTTAAGGGACACAGCCTACAATGAGCAGTTCTTC. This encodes CASSLRDTAYNEQFF.

The CDR3 bases are TGTGCCAGCAGCTTCGGGACTGGAGGCTCCTACGAGCAGTACTTC. Translated: CASSFGTGGSYEQYF. The V gene is TRBV13, the J gene TRBJ2-7; D possibly corresponds to TRBD2 (6 bases). The germline V and J ends were trimmed by 3 bases and 0 bases, with 12 bases remaining between them. The CDR3 is made up of 15 amino acids. In germline, CDR1 is PRHDT, CDR2 FYEKMQ (reference sequence).

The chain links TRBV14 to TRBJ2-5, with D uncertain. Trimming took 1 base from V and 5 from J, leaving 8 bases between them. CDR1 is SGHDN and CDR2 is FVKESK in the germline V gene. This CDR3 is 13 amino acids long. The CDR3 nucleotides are TGTGCCAGCAGCCAAGTTCTCAGGGAGACCCAGTACTTC. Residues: CASSQVLRETQYF.

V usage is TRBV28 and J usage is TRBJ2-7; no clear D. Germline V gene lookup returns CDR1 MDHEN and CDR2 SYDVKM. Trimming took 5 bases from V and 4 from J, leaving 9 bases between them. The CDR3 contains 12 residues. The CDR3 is CASSPGWYEQYF. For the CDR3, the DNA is TGTGCCAGCAGTCCTGGGTGGTACGAGCAGTACTTC.

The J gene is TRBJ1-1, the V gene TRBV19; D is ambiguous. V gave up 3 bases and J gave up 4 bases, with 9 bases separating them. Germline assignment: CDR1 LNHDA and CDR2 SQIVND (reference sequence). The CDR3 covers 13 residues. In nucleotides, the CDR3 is TGTGCCAGTAGTATGCGAGGAGGCACTGAAGCTTTCTTT. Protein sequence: CASSMRGGTEAFF.

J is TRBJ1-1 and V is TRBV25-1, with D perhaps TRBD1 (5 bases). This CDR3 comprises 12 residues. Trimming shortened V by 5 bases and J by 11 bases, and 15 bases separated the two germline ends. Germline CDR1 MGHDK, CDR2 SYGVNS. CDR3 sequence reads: CASSLGARQAFF. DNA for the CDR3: TGTGCCAGCAGTCTAGGGGCCCGGCAGGCTTTCTTT.

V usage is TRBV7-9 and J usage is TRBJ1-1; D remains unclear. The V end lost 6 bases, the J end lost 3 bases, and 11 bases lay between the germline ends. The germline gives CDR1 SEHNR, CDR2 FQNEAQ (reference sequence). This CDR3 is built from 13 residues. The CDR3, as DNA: TGTGCCAGCAGTCCTAGGAGCTACACTGAAGCTTTCTTT. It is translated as CASSPRSYTEAFF.

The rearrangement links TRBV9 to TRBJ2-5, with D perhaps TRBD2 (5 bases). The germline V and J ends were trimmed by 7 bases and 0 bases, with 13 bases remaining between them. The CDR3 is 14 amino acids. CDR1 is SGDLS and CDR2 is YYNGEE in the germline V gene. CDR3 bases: TGTGCCAGCTCGACCAGCGGCTACCAAGAGACCCAGTACTTC. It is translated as CASSTSGYQETQYF.

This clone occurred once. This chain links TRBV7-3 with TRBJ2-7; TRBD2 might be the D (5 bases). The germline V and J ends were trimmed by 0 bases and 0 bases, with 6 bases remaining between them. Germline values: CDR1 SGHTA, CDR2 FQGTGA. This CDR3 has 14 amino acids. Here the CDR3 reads CASSLTGSSYEQYF. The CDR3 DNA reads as TGTGCCAGCAGCTTAACAGGGAGCTCCTACGAGCAGTACTTC.

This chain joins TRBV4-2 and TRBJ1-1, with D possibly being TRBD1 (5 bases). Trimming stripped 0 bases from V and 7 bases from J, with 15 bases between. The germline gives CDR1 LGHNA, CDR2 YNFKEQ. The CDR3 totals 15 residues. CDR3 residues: CASSQDPRGVGEAFF. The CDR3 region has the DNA TGTGCCAGCAGCCAAGATCCAAGGGGCGTGGGTGAAGCTTTCTTT.

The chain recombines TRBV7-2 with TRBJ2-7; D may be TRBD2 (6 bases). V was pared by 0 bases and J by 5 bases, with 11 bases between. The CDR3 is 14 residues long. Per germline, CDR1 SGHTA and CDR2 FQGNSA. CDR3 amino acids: CASSLAAGSHEQYF. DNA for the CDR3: TGTGCCAGCAGCTTAGCAGCGGGCAGCCACGAGCAGTACTTC.

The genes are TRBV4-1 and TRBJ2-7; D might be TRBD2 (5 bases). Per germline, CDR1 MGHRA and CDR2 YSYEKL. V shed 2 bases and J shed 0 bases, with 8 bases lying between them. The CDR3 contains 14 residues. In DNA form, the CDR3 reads TGCGCCAGCAGCCAAACTAGTAGCTCCTACGAGCAGTACTTC. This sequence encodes CASSQTSSSYEQYF.

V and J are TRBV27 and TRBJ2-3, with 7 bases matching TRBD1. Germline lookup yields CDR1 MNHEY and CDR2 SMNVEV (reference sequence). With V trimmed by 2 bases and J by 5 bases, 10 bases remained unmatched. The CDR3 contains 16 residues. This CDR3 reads CASSLSLGQAQDTQYF. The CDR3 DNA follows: TGTGCCAGCAGTTTAAGTTTAGGACAGGCTCAAGATACGCAGTATTTT.

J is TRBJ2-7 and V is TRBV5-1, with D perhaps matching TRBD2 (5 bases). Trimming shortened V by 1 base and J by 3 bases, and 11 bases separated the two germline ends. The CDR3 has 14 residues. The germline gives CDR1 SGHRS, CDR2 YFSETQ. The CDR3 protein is CASSLNSGSYEQYF. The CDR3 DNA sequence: TGCGCCAGCAGCTTGAACTCGGGGAGCTACGAGCAGTACTTC.

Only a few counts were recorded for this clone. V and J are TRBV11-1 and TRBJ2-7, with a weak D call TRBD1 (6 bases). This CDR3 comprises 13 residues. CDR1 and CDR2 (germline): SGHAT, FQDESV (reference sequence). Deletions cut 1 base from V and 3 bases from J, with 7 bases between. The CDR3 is CASSLGTDYEQYF. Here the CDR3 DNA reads TGTGCCAGCAGCTTAGGGACAGACTACGAGCAGTACTTC.

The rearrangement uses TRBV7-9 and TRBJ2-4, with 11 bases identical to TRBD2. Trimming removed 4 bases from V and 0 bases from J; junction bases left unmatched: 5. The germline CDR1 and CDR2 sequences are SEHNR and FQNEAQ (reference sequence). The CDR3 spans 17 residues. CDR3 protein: CASSSGTSGLAKNIQYF. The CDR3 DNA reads TGTGCCAGCAGCTCCGGGACTAGCGGACTAGCCAAAAACATTCAGTACTTC.

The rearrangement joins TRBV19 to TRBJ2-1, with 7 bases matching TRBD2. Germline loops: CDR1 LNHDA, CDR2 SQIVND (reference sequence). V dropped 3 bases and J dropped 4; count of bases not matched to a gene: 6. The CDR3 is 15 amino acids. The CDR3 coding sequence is TGTGCCAGTAGTATTGGCGGGAGCCTTTACAATGAGCAGTTCTTC. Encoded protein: CASSIGGSLYNEQFF.

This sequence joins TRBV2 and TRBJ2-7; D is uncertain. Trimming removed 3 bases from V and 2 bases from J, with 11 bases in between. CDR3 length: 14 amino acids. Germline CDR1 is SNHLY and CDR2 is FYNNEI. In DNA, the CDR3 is TGTGCCAGCAGTGATTCCCCGACGGCCTACGAGCAGTACTTC. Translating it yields CASSDSPTAYEQYF.

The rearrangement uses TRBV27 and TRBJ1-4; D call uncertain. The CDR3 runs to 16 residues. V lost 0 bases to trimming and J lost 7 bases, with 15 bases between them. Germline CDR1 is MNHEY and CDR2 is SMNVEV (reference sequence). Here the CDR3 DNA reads TGTGCCAGCAGTTTATCGATGGGGAATCGAGGTGAAAAACTGTTTTTT. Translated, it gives CASSLSMGNRGEKLFF.

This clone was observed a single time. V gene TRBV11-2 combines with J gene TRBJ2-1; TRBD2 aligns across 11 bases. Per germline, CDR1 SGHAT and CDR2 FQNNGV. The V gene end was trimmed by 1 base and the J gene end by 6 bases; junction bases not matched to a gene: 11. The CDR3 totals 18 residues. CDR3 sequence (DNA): TGTGCCAGCAGCTTAGTCCCATTTACTAGCGGGAGCTCCAATGAGCAGTTCTTC. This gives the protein CASSLVPFTSGSSNEQFF. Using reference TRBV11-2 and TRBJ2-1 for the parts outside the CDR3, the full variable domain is EAGVAQSPRYKIIEKRQSVAFWCNPISGHATLYWYQQILGQGPKLLIQFQNNGVVDDSQLPKDRFSAERLKGVDSTLKIQPAKLEDSAVYLCASSLVPFTSGSSNEQFFGPGTRLTVL.

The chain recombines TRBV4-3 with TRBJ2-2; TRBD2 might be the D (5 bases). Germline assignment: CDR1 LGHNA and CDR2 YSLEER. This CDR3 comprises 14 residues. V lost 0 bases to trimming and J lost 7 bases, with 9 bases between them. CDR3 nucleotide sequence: TGCGCCAGCAGCCAAGAGAGCGAGGGCGGGGAGCTGTTTTTT. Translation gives CASSQESEGGELFF.